The rows below give T cell receptor beta chains drawn from one sample of a study of cytomegalovirus exposure and HLA in healthy donors. Method: immunoSEQ multiplex PCR; TCRdb's copy keeps in-frame clones and lacks some. The sample comprises about 180,000 clones, approximately 84% of which are singletons, and 1.2% to 1.5% rests with the top ten. The material sequenced was PBMCs. The receptor source for this set is a girl between 5 and 17 years old in good health and CMV-seropositive. Both conserved end residues are part of each CDR3. D genes are given only for firm matches. Rows give clone size only sometimes, using once, few, many, or a class for an expanded clone.

j_call,d_call,cdr3_length,v_call,clone_size,cdr3_aa,cdr3_nt
TRBJ2-3,NA,13,TRBV18,NA,CASSPGEADTQYF,TGTGCCAGCTCACCAGGGGAGGCAGATACGCAGTATTTT
TRBJ2-7,TRBD1,16,TRBV5-1,few,CASSPYPGQGVHEQYF,TGCGCCAGCAGCCCTTACCCGGGACAGGGGGTCCACGAGCAGTACTTC
TRBJ2-1,NA,14,TRBV4-1,NA,CASSLRDSYNEQFF,TGCGCCAGCAGCCTCCGGGACTCTTACAATGAGCAGTTCTTC
TRBJ1-1,TRBD1,18,TRBV4-1,NA,CASASREGASGPNTEAFF,TGCGCCAGCGCTTCCCGGGAGGGGGCCTCGGGCCCAAACACTGAAGCTTTCTTT
TRBJ2-2,TRBD1,15,TRBV30,NA,CAWVGRGMNTGELFF,TGTGCCTGGGTAGGCAGGGGGATGAACACCGGGGAGCTGTTTTTT
TRBJ2-7,NA,15,TRBV6-5,NA,CASSYSWQASYEQYF,TGTGCCAGCAGTTACTCATGGCAGGCTTCCTACGAGCAGTACTTC
TRBJ1-2,NA,11,TRBV19,few,CAPKGEEGYTF,TGTGCCCCAAAGGGGGAAGAGGGCTACACCTTC
TRBJ2-7,NA,17,TRBV6-1,NA,CASSEMTILQVGYEQYF,TGTGCCAGCAGTGAAATGACCATTCTCCAGGTTGGCTACGAGCAGTACTTC
TRBJ2-7,TRBD1,15,TRBV7-2,NA,CASSFVTGGLYEQYF,TGTGCCAGCAGCTTTGTGACAGGGGGTCTCTACGAGCAGTACTTC
TRBJ2-7,NA,13,TRBV6-5,NA,CASSYSSHYEQYF,TGTGCCAGCAGTTACTCTAGCCACTACGAGCAGTACTTC